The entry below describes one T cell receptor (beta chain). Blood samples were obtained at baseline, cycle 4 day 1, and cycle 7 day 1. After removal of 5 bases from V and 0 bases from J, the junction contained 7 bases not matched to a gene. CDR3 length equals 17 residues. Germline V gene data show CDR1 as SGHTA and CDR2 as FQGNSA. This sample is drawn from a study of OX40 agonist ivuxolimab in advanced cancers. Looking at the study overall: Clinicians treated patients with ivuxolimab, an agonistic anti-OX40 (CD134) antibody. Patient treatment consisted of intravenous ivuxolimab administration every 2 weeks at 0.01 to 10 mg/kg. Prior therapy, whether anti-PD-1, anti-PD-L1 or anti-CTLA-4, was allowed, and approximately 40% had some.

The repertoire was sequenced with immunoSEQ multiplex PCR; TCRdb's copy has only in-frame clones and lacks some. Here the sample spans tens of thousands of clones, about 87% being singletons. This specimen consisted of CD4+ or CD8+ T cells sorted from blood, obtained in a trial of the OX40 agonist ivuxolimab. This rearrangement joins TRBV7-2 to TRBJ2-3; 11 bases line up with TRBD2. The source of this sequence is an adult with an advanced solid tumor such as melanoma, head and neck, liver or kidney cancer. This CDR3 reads CASSRGTSGSSTDTQYF. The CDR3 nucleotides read TGTGCCAGCAGCCGCGGGACTAGCGGTTCTAGCACAGATACGCAGTATTTT. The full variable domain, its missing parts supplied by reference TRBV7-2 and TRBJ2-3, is GAGVSQSPSNKVTEKGKDVELRCDPISGHTALYWYRQSLGQGLEFLIYFQGNSAPDKSGLPSDRFSAERTGGSVSTLTIQRTQQEDSAVYLCASSRGTSGSSTDTQYFGPGTRLTVL.